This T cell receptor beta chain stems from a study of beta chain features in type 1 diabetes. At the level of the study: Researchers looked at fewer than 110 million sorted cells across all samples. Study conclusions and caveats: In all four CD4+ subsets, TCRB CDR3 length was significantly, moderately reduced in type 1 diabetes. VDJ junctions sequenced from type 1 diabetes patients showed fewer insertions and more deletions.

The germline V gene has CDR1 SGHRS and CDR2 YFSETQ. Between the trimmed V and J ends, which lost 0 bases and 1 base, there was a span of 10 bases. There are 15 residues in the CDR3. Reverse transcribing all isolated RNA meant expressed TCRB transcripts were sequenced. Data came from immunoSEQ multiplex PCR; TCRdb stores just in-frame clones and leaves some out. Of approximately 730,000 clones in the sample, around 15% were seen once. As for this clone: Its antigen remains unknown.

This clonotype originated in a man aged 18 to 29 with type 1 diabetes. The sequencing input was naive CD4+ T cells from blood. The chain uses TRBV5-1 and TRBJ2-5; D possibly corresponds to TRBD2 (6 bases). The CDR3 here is CASSLEGGVQETQYF. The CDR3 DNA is TGCGCCAGCAGCTTGGAGGGCGGGGTCCAAGAGACCCAGTACTTC.